These 5 T cell receptor beta chains were all obtained from the same sample, sequenced in a study of early T cells in non-severe SARS-CoV-2 infection. TCRdb recomputed calls from the 5' RACE reads with MiXCR, one row per CDR3 protein. There are over 55,000 distinct CDR3 sequences in the sample; more than 8.5% occur only once, and 8.6% lies in the top ten. Material for sequencing was whole blood. The receptors were gathered from an adult who was a healthcare worker with PCR-confirmed SARS-CoV-2 infection or an uninfected control (not recorded which).

This clonotype was detected many times. The chain recombines TRBV12-3 or TRBV12-4 with TRBJ1-1; D not resolved. Deletions cut 3 bases from V and 1 base from J, with 6 bases between. The CDR3 length is 13 residues. CDR3 coding DNA: TGTGCCAGCAGTTTTGAAAAGAACACTGAAGCTTTCTTT. Amino acids: CASSFEKNTEAFF.

Only one count was recorded for this clonotype. In DNA form, the CDR3 reads TGCAGCGTTGAAGATTGGCACCAAGAGACCCAGTACTTC. This sequence encodes CSVEDWHQETQYF. The rearrangement uses TRBV29-1 and TRBJ2-5, with D unresolved. Germline V lookup: CDR1 SQVTM, CDR2 ANQGSEA. The CDR3 has 13 residues. The V end lost 0 bases, the J end lost 0 bases, and 5 bases lay between the germline ends. The variable domain in full, completed from reference TRBV29-1 and TRBJ2-5, reads SAVISQKPSRDICQRGTSLTIQCQVDSQVTMMFWYRQQPGQSLTLIATANQGSEATYESGFVIDKFPISRPNLTFSTLTVSNMSPEDSSIYLCSVEDWHQETQYFGPGTRLLVL.

There are many counts of this clonotype. The genes are TRBV19 and TRBJ1-5; 8 bases are shared with TRBD1. The ends lost 3 bases at V and 7 bases at J; junction bases unmatched: 5. Germline V gives CDR1 LNHDA, CDR2 SQIVND (reference sequence). The CDR3 sequence is 14 residues long. The chain's CDR3 is CASSISRGLQPQHF. The DNA for the CDR3 is TGTGCCAGTAGTATTTCCAGGGGGCTCCAGCCCCAGCATTTT. Full variable domain (remainder filled in from reference TRBV19 and TRBJ1-5): DGGITQSPKYLFRKEGQNVTLSCEQNLNHDAMYWYRQDPGQGLRLIYYSQIVNDFQKGDIAEGYSVSREKKESFPLTVTSAQKNPTAFYLCASSISRGLQPQHFGDGTRLSIL.

The sample holds a few counts of this clonotype. V is TRBV19 and J is TRBJ1-1; D unclear. Trimming cost V 0 bases and J 6 bases, with 11 bases left between them. The V gene's germline CDR1 is LNHDA and CDR2 SQIVND (reference sequence). There are 14 residues in the CDR3. In nucleotides, the CDR3 is TGTGCCAGTAGTATAGATCACCAGAGCCCTGAAGCTTTCTTT. This sequence encodes CASSIDHQSPEAFF.

The rearrangement uses TRBV7-2 and TRBJ2-7, with D possibly TRBD2 on 5 matching bases. Between the trimmed V and J ends, which lost 5 bases and 2 bases, there was a span of 10 bases. The CDR3 extends over 13 amino acids. In germline, CDR1 is SGHTA, CDR2 FQGNSA. The CDR3 reads CASSPGKAYEQYF. CDR3 in DNA: TGTGCCAGCAGCCCCGGGAAGGCCTACGAGCAGTACTTC.